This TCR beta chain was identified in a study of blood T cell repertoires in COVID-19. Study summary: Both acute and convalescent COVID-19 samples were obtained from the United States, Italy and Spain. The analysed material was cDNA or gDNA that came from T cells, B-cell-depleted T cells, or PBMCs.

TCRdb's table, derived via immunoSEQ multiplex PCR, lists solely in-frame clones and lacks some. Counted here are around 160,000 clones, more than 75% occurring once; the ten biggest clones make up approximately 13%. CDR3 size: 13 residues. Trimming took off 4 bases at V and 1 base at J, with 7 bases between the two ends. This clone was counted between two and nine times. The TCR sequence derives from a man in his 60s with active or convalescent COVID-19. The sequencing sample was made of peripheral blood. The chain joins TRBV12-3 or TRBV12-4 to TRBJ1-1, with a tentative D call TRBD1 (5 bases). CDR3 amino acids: CASSSTGNTEAFF. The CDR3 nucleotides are TGTGCCAGCAGTTCCACAGGGAACACTGAAGCTTTCTTT.